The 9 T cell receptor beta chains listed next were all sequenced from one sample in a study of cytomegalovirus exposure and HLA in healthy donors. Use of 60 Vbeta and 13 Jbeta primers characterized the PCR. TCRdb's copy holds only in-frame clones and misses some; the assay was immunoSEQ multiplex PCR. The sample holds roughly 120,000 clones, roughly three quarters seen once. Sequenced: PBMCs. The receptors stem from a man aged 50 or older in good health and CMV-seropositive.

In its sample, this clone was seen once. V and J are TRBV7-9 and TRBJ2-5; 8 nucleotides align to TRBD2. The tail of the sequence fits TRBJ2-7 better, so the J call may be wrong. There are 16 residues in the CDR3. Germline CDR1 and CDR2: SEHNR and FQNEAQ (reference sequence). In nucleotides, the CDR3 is TGTGCCAGCAGCTCGACCTTAGCGGGATTTAGCTACGAGCAGTACTTC. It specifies CASSSTLAGFSYEQYF.

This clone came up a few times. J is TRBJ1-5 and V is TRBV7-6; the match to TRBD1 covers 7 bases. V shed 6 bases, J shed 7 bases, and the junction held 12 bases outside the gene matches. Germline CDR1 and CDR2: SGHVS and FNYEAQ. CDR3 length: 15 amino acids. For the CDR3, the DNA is TGTGCCAGCAGAGTTCGACAGGGTAGGGACCAGCCCCAGCATTTT. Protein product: CASRVRQGRDQPQHF.

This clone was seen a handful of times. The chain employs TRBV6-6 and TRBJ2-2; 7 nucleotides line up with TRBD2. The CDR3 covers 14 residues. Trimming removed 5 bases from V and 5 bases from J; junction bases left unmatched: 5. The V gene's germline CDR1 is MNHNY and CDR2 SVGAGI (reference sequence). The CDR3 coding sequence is TGTGCCAGCAGTCGGACTAGTGAGACCGGGGAGCTGTTTTTT. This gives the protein CASSRTSETGELFF.

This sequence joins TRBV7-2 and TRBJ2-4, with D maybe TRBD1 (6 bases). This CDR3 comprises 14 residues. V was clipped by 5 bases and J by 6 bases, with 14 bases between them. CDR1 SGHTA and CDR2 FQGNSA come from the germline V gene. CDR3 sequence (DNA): TGTGCCAGCAGCCGTCCGGGACACCTAAACATTCAGTACTTC. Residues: CASSRPGHLNIQYF.

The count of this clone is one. Written as DNA, the CDR3 is TGTGCCAGCAGCTTAGACAGGGACTATGGCTACACCTTC. Amino acid sequence: CASSLDRDYGYTF. The chain employs TRBV7-6 and TRBJ1-2; TRBD1 is a possible D gene (6 bases). Looked up from germline, CDR1 is SGHVS and CDR2 is FNYEAQ. Trimming shortened V by 1 base and J by 3 bases, and 6 bases separated the two germline ends. The CDR3 is 13 amino acids.

This CDR3 reads CASSLGAVAGVQEQYF. The CDR3 DNA sequence: TGCGCCAGCAGCTTGGGGGCCGTAGCGGGAGTTCAAGAGCAGTACTTC. This chain uses TRBV5-1 with TRBJ2-7, with 9 bases that match TRBD2. This CDR3 comprises 16 residues. V was pared by 0 bases and J by 7 bases, with 11 bases of the junction left unmatched. CDR1 and CDR2 (germline): SGHRS, YFSETQ.

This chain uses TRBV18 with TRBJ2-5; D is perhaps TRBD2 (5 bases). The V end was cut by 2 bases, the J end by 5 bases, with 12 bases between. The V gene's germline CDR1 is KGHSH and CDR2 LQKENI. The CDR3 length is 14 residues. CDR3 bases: TGTGCCAGCTCACCATCTGGACTGGTGGAGACCCAGTACTTC. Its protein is CASSPSGLVETQYF.

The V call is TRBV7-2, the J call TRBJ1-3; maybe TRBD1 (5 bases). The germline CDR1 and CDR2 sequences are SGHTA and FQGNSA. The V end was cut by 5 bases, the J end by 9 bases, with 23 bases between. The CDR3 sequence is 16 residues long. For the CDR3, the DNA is TGTGCCAGCAGCCCTCTCGGATGGAGGTCCGGGGGCACCATATATTTT. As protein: CASSPLGWRSGGTIYF. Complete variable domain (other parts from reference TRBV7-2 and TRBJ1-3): GAGVSQSPSNKVTEKGKDVELRCDPISGHTALYWYRQSLGQGLEFLIYFQGNSAPDKSGLPSDRFSAERTGGSVSTLTIQRTQQEDSAVYLCASSPLGWRSGGTIYFGEGSWLTVV.

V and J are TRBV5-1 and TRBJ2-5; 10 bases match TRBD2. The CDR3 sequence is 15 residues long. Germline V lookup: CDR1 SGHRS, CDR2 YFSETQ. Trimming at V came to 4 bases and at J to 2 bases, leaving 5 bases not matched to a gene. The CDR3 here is CASSQAGGLQETQYF. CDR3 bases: TGCGCCAGCAGCCAAGCGGGGGGGCTTCAAGAGACCCAGTACTTC.